This entry concerns a single T cell receptor beta chain. RNA extraction and reverse transcription yielded cDNA as sequencing template. Generated by immunoSEQ multiplex PCR, the TCRdb table keeps only in-frame clones and is missing some. The sample has 150,000 to 200,000 clones; just under 65% are singletons. The sample comes from a study of CD8+ T cells in alopecia areata. This sample's treatment: oral pan-JAK inhibitor, 5-10 mg twice daily. This CDR3 has 14 amino acids. Trimming removed 3 bases at V and 4 bases at J, with 15 bases between. In germline, CDR1 is GTSNPN, CDR2 SVGIG (reference sequence). The input for sequencing was CD4+ T cells sorted from blood, taken between weeks 49 and 50, from a patient treated with tofacitinib. The V gene is TRBV30, the J gene TRBJ1-1; D might be TRBD1 (6 bases). The TCR was taken from a human donor with alopecia areata. The chain's CDR3 is CAWRDITGSTEAFF. CDR3 DNA: TGTGCCTGGAGAGACATAACAGGGTCCACTGAAGCTTTCTTT.